This T cell receptor (beta chain) was sequenced in a study of monozygotic twins with inflammatory bowel disease. Study-level points and caveats: No single strong signal or clonotype associated with IBD was supported. Using the inverse Simpson index, IBD patients had lower TCRbeta diversity than healthy co-twins.

In preparing each TCR library, 3500 ng of total RNA was used. Added by template switching were UMIs that each held a 6-nucleotide sample barcode. Reprocessing the 5' RACE reads, TCRdb reports a single entry for every CDR3 protein and omits DNA. Its table records hundreds of thousands of distinct CDR3 sequences. As for this clonotype: Its antigen remains unidentified.

Per the germline V gene, CDR1 is SGHRS and CDR2 is YFSETQ. There are 17 residues in the CDR3. The sequence derives from a human donor with ulcerative colitis or Crohn's disease, or a healthy co-twin of an affected twin (not recorded which). This chain connects TRBV5-1 to TRBJ2-4; checking the TCRdb D call of TRBD1 is not possible without DNA. Material: blood. The CDR3 spells CASSARGTEYSKNIQYF.